This T cell receptor beta chain was recorded in a study of CXCR4 blockade with PD-1 therapy in pancreatic cancer. Study-wide results and limits: Frequent tumor clones were encoded by many distinct rearrangements, suggesting shared antigens. Tumors were clonally expanded, mean around 0.14 versus 0.05 in healthy blood. Without paired alpha-beta data, shared specificity of dominant clones is unconfirmed.

Germline CDR1 reads MNHGY; CDR2 reads SAAAGT. This CDR3 has 17 amino acids. V was cut by 7 bases and J by 3 bases, with 24 bases left in between. Using immunoSEQ multiplex PCR, the repertoire was profiled, and TCRdb retains in-frame clones only, with some absent. The data contain 3,600 or so clones, more than 35% of them singletons. No neoadjuvant therapy was given before resection to the patients supplying these archived tumor blocks. The table lists this clone with a few counts. The antigen is not known. The sequence came from a human donor with pancreatic ductal adenocarcinoma. The sample consisted of tumor tissue. The chain carries TRBV6-8 and TRBJ1-2, with D perhaps TRBD1 (5 bases). CDR3 region: CASTFLRAGQGDYGYTF. CDR3 nucleotides: TGTGCCAGCACCTTCCTTAGGGCAGGACAAGGGGACTATGGCTACACCTTC.